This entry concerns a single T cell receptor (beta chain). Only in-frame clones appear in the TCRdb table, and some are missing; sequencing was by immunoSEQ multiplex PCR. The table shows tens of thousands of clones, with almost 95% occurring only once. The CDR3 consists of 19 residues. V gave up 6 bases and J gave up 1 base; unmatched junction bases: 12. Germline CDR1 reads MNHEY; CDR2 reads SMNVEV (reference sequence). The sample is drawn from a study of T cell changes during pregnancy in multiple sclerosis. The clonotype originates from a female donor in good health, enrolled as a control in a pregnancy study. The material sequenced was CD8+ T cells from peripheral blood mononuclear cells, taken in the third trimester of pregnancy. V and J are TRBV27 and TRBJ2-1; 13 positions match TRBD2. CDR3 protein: CASSFMILAGGPSYNEQFF. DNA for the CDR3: TGTGCCAGCAGCTTTATGATACTAGCGGGGGGGCCGTCCTACAATGAGCAGTTCTTC.